The 19 T cell receptor beta chains below all came from one sample that was sequenced in a study of blood T cell repertoires in COVID-19 (dated by TCRdb to 2020 to 2021). Libraries were constructed by the immunoSEQ multiplex PCR assay. TCRdb limited this immuneACCESS table to in-frame rearrangements with V and J called. A share of clones is missing; checked studies link under half to unresolved V genes, and the rest is unexplained. The table for this sample lists more than 25,000 clones; roughly 88% of them were counted only once. Of the sample, roughly 15% is held by the ten largest clones. Source material: peripheral blood. Receptors originate from a human donor in a cohort sampled during active COVID-19.

This chain connects TRBV7-8 to TRBJ2-3; 7 nucleotides agree with TRBD1. V was clipped by 0 bases and J by 3 bases; unmatched bases: 3. CDR1 SGHVS and CDR2 FQNEAQ come from the germline V gene. This CDR3 contains 15 residues. CDR3 protein: CASSLALRGTDTQYF. The CDR3 coding sequence is TGTGCCAGCAGCTTAGCGCTCAGGGGGACAGATACGCAGTATTTT.

The CDR3, as DNA: TGTGCCAGCTCACCATCGACAGGGGAGGTCGGGGAGCTGTTTTTT. It translates to CASSPSTGEVGELFF. The chain joins TRBV18 to TRBJ2-2; 8 bases are a match to TRBD1. The V gene's germline CDR1 is KGHSH and CDR2 LQKENI. J was trimmed by 7 bases and V by 2 bases; bases with no gene match: 6. This CDR3 spans 15 amino acids.

V and J are TRBV18 and TRBJ2-7; 7 positions agree with TRBD2. The V gene's germline CDR1 is KGHSH and CDR2 LQKENI. The CDR3 has 14 residues. V shed 0 bases, J shed 1 base, and the junction held 0 bases outside the gene matches. CDR3 residues: CASSPPAGSYEQYF. The CDR3 DNA reads TGTGCCAGCTCACCACCAGCGGGGTCCTACGAGCAGTACTTC. Complete variable domain (other parts from reference TRBV18 and TRBJ2-7): NAGVMQNPRHLVRRRGQEARLRCSPMKGHSHVYWYRQLPEEGLKFMVYLQKENIIDESGMPKERFSAEFPKEGPSILRIQQVVRGDSAAYFCASSPPAGSYEQYFGPGTRLTVT.

The J gene is TRBJ1-4, the V gene TRBV18; D not resolved. The CDR3 is 15 amino acids. The germline V gene encodes CDR1 KGHSH and CDR2 LQKENI. Trimming stripped 0 bases from V and 1 base from J, with 6 bases between. The CDR3 DNA reads TGTGCCAGCTCACCACCGGTAGTAACTAATGAAAAACTGTTTTTT. Translated, it gives CASSPPVVTNEKLFF.

This clone was seen just once. The gene calls are TRBV11-3 and TRBJ2-2; TRBD2 aligns across 10 bases. Germline CDR1 is SGHNT and CDR2 is YENEEA. With V trimmed by 2 bases and J by 0 bases, 0 bases remained unmatched. The CDR3 is made up of 16 amino acids. CDR3 sequence reads: CASSLLAGANTGELFF. The CDR3 nucleotides read TGTGCCAGCAGCTTACTAGCGGGGGCGAACACCGGGGAGCTGTTTTTT.

The chain has TRBV4-1 and TRBJ2-5, with a weak D call TRBD2 (6 bases). V was clipped by 1 base and J by 0 bases, with 15 bases between them. The CDR3 length is 17 residues. Germline loops: CDR1 MGHRA, CDR2 YSYEKL. The CDR3 protein is CASSQGVGGAHQETQYF. In DNA form, the CDR3 reads TGCGCCAGCAGCCAAGGGGTCGGGGGAGCTCACCAAGAGACCCAGTACTTC.

The rearrangement links TRBV27 to TRBJ1-1; TRBD1 matches at 10 bases. With 3 bases clipped from V and 9 bases from J, the junction kept 10 bases outside the gene matches. The V gene's germline CDR1 is MNHEY and CDR2 SMNVEV (reference sequence). The CDR3 contains 15 residues. The CDR3 sequence is CASSLARDRGPQAFF. The CDR3 nucleotides read TGTGCCAGCAGTTTGGCCCGGGACAGGGGCCCGCAAGCTTTCTTT.

CDR3 in amino acids: CASSSIPTGPTGELFF. Written as DNA, the CDR3 is TGTGCCAGCAGCTCTATACCGACAGGGCCAACCGGGGAGCTGTTTTTT. The gene calls are TRBV11-3 and TRBJ2-2; 7 nucleotides match TRBD1. CDR3 length equals 16 residues. V gave up 4 bases and J gave up 5 bases; unmatched junction bases: 10. Germline CDR1 SGHNT, CDR2 YENEEA.

The CDR3 loop is CASSFPPGTGWVNEQFF. For the CDR3, the DNA is TGTGCCAGCAGTTTTCCACCCGGGACAGGGTGGGTCAATGAGCAGTTCTTC. The J gene is TRBJ2-1, the V gene TRBV27, with TRBD1 identical over 9 bases. Trimming took 3 bases from V and 6 from J; bases not matched to a gene: 12. This CDR3 spans 17 amino acids. Germline CDR1 is MNHEY and CDR2 is SMNVEV (reference sequence).

This CDR3 reads CATTGYGQGSAGELFF. Written as DNA, the CDR3 is TGTGCCACCACAGGTTATGGACAGGGGTCTGCCGGGGAGCTGTTTTTT. V is TRBV19 and J is TRBJ2-2; 9 nucleotides agree with TRBD1. Germline-derived CDR1 and CDR2 are LNHDA and SQIVND (reference sequence). The CDR3 sequence is 16 residues long. V lost 10 bases, J lost 6 bases, and 15 bases stayed unmatched.

This clone was observed a handful of times. This chain connects TRBV7-2 to TRBJ1-6, with 9 bases matching TRBD1. This CDR3 comprises 15 residues. After removal of 1 base from V and 9 bases from J, the junction contained 4 bases not matched to a gene. Germline V gene sequence: CDR1 SGHTA, CDR2 FQGNSA. The CDR3 DNA reads as TGTGCCAGCAGCTTAGTGGGACAGGGAGGTTCACCCCTCCACTTT. Translated: CASSLVGQGGSPLHF.

The chain combines TRBV6-2 or TRBV6-3 with TRBJ2-2; a possible D gene is TRBD2 (5 bases). CDR1 and CDR2 from the germline V gene are MNHEY and SVGEGT. The CDR3 sequence is 16 residues long. Trimming removed 5 bases at V and 8 bases at J, with 21 bases between. CDR3 sequence reads: CASSRPVGGRRGELFF. The CDR3 nucleotides read TGTGCCAGCAGTCGGCCCGTCGGAGGACGGAGAGGGGAGCTGTTTTTT.

V and J are TRBV19 and TRBJ1-2; 10 bases fit TRBD1. The CDR3 is made up of 15 amino acids. V was pared by 3 bases and J by 8 bases, with 9 bases of the junction left unmatched. CDR1 and CDR2 from the germline V gene are LNHDA and SQIVND (reference sequence). The CDR3 protein is CASSITRQGAKGYTF. The CDR3 bases are TGTGCCAGTAGTATTACTCGACAGGGGGCAAAAGGCTACACCTTC.

CDR3 DNA: TGTGCCAGCAGTGAATCAGCGGGGGGTAAAGATGAGCAGTTCTTC. As protein: CASSESAGGKDEQFF. The V gene is TRBV6-1, the J gene TRBJ2-1; TRBD2 aligns across 9 bases. The V segment lost 2 bases and the J segment 8 bases; nucleotides outside the gene matches: 7. The CDR3 runs to 15 residues. CDR1 and CDR2 (germline): MNHNS, SASEGT.

The rearrangement uses TRBV6-5 and TRBJ1-5; 7 nucleotides match TRBD1. Losses at the gene ends were 5 bases for V and 4 bases for J; bases not matched to a gene: 2. This CDR3 region has 13 residues. The germline gives CDR1 MNHEY, CDR2 SVGAGI. This chain's CDR3 is CASSQTGNQPQHF. The CDR3 nucleotides are TGTGCCAGCAGTCAGACAGGGAATCAGCCCCAGCATTTT.

This chain connects TRBV6-6 to TRBJ2-7; 8 nucleotides agree with TRBD1. CDR1 and CDR2 from the germline V gene are MNHNY and SVGAGI (reference sequence). This CDR3 has 12 amino acids. V was pared by 8 bases and J by 9 bases, with 9 bases of the junction left unmatched. The CDR3 region is CASEGTGLWQYF. CDR3 in DNA: TGTGCCAGCGAAGGGACAGGTTTATGGCAGTACTTC.

The rearrangement uses TRBV19 and TRBJ1-6; D is perhaps TRBD1 (6 bases). Trimming cost V 10 bases and J 5 bases, with 12 bases left between them. This CDR3 is built from 13 residues. CDR1 LNHDA and CDR2 SQIVND come from the germline V gene (reference sequence). CDR3 in amino acids: CATGVQHNSPLHF. The CDR3 DNA sequence: TGTGCCACAGGGGTCCAACATAATTCACCCCTCCACTTT.

The genes are TRBV27 and TRBJ2-1; tentatively, D is TRBD2 (7 bases). Germline CDR1 is MNHEY and CDR2 is SMNVEV (reference sequence). This CDR3 has 14 residues. V shed 8 bases and J shed 4 bases, with 15 bases lying between them. Written as DNA, the CDR3 is TGTGCCAGCTCCCGGCGGGGGCCATACAATGAGCAGTTCTTC. It translates to CASSRRGPYNEQFF.

This clone was seen more than once but under ten times. The chain combines TRBV7-2 with TRBJ2-5, with 7 bases fitting TRBD2. Trimming cost V 4 bases and J 5 bases; bases outside gene matches: 16. Germline V gene sequence: CDR1 SGHTA, CDR2 FQGNSA. CDR3 size: 17 residues. The CDR3, as DNA: TGTGCCAGCAGCTCTACCTCCGGGACTATCGGGGGGGAGACCCAGTACTTC. Translated: CASSSTSGTIGGETQYF.